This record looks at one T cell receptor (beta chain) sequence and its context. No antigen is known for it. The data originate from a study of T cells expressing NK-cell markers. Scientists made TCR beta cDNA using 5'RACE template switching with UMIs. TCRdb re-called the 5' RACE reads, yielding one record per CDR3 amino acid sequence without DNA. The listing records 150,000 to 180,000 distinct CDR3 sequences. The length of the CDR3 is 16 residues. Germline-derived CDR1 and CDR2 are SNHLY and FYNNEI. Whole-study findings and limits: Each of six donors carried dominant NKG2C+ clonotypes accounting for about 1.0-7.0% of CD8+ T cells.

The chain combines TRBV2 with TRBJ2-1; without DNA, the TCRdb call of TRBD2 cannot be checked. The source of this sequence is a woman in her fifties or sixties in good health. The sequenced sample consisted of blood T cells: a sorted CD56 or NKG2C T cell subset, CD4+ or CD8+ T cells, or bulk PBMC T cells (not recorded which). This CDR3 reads CASSEILTSGNNEQFF. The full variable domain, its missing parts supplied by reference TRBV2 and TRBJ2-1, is EPEVTQTPSHQVTQMGQEVILRCVPISNHLYFYWYRQILGQKVEFLVSFYNNEISEKSEIFDDQFSVERPDGSNFTLKIRSTKLEDSAMYFCASSEILTSGNNEQFFGPGTRLTVL.